What follows are 16 T cell receptor beta chains derived from one specimen sequenced in a study of blood T cell repertoires in COVID-19. Assay used: immunoSEQ multiplex PCR; TCRdb lists only in-frame clones, some missing. Among about 120,000 clones, approximately 90% were seen once, and the ten largest hold less than 2%. Sequencing was performed on peripheral blood. These receptors all stem from a human donor with active COVID-19. The donor label of this sample is uncertain.

The genes are TRBV5-8 and TRBJ1-6, with TRBD1 as a possible D gene (5 bases). The germline V gene encodes CDR1 SGHTS and CDR2 YDEGEE. Deletions cut 5 bases from V and 10 bases from J, with 19 bases between. The CDR3 covers 15 residues. The CDR3 protein is CASRLTGGAGSPLHF. The CDR3 DNA reads as TGTGCCAGCAGACTGACCGGAGGGGCGGGCTCACCCCTCCACTTT.

The chain employs TRBV5-1 and TRBJ2-7; TRBD2 is a possible D gene (6 bases). CDR3 length: 16 amino acids. V lost 0 bases and J 3 bases, leaving 16 bases between the germline ends. Germline CDR1 is SGHRS and CDR2 is YFSETQ. The chain's CDR3 is CASSLEAARGFYEQYF. For the CDR3, the DNA is TGCGCCAGCAGCTTGGAGGCGGCGCGGGGTTTCTACGAGCAGTACTTC.

This chain uses TRBV7-9 with TRBJ1-4; D might be TRBD1 (5 bases). Germline loops: CDR1 SEHNR, CDR2 FQNEAQ (reference sequence). Trimming removed 2 bases at V and 8 bases at J, with 21 bases between. The CDR3 length is 17 residues. The CDR3 loop is CASSLRDAPGIGEKLFF. CDR3 nucleotide sequence: TGTGCCAGCAGCTTAAGGGATGCCCCAGGGATTGGAGAAAAACTGTTTTTT.

The gene calls are TRBV7-2 and TRBJ1-2; D not certain. The CDR3 is 13 amino acids. The germline CDR1 and CDR2 sequences are SGHTA and FQGNSA. The germline V and J ends were trimmed by 11 bases and 9 bases, with 22 bases remaining between them. The CDR3 DNA is TGTGCCTGGGGAGGCATATCCTCTATTAGCTACACCTTC. It is translated as CAWGGISSISYTF.

This clone has just a few counts. This chain connects TRBV7-9 to TRBJ1-6; D unresolved. Germline CDR1 is SEHNR and CDR2 is FQNEAQ (reference sequence). Trimming removed 8 bases from V and 7 bases from J, with 9 bases in between. The CDR3 contains 12 residues. The CDR3 loop reads CASGQANSPLHF. The CDR3 DNA reads TGTGCCAGCGGGCAGGCGAATTCACCCCTCCACTTT.

The chain joins TRBV27 to TRBJ1-2; a possible D gene is TRBD1 (6 bases). The V gene's germline CDR1 is MNHEY and CDR2 SMNVEV (reference sequence). Deletions cut 2 bases from V and 5 bases from J, with 15 bases between. The CDR3 length is 15 residues. The CDR3 bases are TGTGCCAGCAGTTTACGCGCCGGACAGTTTTATGGCTACACCTTC. Translating it yields CASSLRAGQFYGYTF.

On this clone itself: Germline is not matched at one junction end, which may reflect a read error. The chain combines TRBV7-6 with TRBJ1-1, with D possibly matching TRBD1 (6 bases). The CDR3 consists of 15 residues. Per the germline V gene, CDR1 is SGHVS and CDR2 is FNYEAQ. The CDR3 protein is CASRLQGEMNTEAFF. CDR3 DNA sequence: TGTGCCAGCCGCTTACAGGGCGAGATGAACACTGAAGCTTTCTTT.

This clone was seen more than once but under ten times. This chain joins TRBV12-3 or TRBV12-4 and TRBJ1-4; D gene unclear. This CDR3 region has 13 residues. V lost 6 bases and J 8 bases, leaving 13 bases between the germline ends. CDR3: CASRGAQYEKLFF. CDR3 nucleotides: TGTGCCAGCAGAGGAGCCCAGTACGAAAAACTGTTTTTT.

J is TRBJ2-1 and V is TRBV9, with 8 bases identical to TRBD1. Trimming removed 4 bases from V and 7 bases from J; junction bases left unmatched: 10. This CDR3 comprises 15 residues. Germline CDR1 reads SGDLS; CDR2 reads YYNGEE. The CDR3 bases are TGTGCCAGCAGCCTCCCCCCAGGGGGCGATAATGAGCAGTTCTTC. As protein: CASSLPPGGDNEQFF.

The chain links TRBV10-3 to TRBJ2-1; 9 bases agree with TRBD2. The CDR3 runs 17 residues. The ends lost 0 bases at V and 6 bases at J; junction bases unmatched: 9. Germline V gene lookup returns CDR1 ENHRY and CDR2 SYGVKD. CDR3 sequence (DNA): TGTGCCATCAGTGAGTCGTTCGGCGGGGGGGGCGGCAATGAGCAGTTCTTC. This sequence encodes CAISESFGGGGGNEQFF.

The J gene is TRBJ2-5, the V gene TRBV4-1, with 11 bases lining up with TRBD1. Trimming cost V 4 bases and J 1 base; bases outside gene matches: 8. Germline lookup yields CDR1 MGHRA and CDR2 YSYEKL. This CDR3 contains 17 residues. The CDR3 loop reads CASSLVIGQGAQETQYF. The CDR3 DNA sequence: TGCGCCAGCAGCCTCGTAATAGGACAGGGGGCCCAAGAGACCCAGTACTTC.

The rearrangement uses TRBV19 and TRBJ2-7; TRBD1 matches at 10 bases. J gave up 5 bases and V 4 bases, and 14 bases lay outside the gene matches. The CDR3 length is 17 residues. Germline V gene lookup returns CDR1 LNHDA and CDR2 SQIVND (reference sequence). This CDR3 is CASSRGTLRDRGNEQYF. The CDR3 coding sequence is TGTGCCAGTAGTAGAGGGACCCTCCGGGACAGGGGAAACGAGCAGTACTTC.

J is TRBJ2-4 and V is TRBV3-1 (or the pseudogene TRBV3-2); D is ambiguous. The CDR3 length is 14 residues. The germline gives CDR1 LGHDT, CDR2 YNNKEL (reference sequence). The V and J ends lost 2 bases and 7 bases respectively, with 12 bases between them. The CDR3 reads CASSQSYRYNIQYF. CDR3 nucleotide sequence: TGTGCCAGCAGCCAATCATACCGGTATAACATTCAGTACTTC.

The chain links TRBV6-2 or TRBV6-3 to TRBJ1-1; D is unresolved. Germline lookup yields CDR1 MNHEY and CDR2 SVGEGT. The CDR3 has 11 amino acids. V lost 2 bases, J lost 6 bases, and 4 bases lay in between. The CDR3 loop is CASSYLSEAFF. The CDR3 DNA follows: TGTGCCAGCAGTTACCTCTCTGAAGCTTTCTTT.

The chain joins TRBV6-5 to TRBJ2-2; D is perhaps TRBD2 (6 bases). With 8 bases removed from V and 1 base from J, the gap between germline ends came to 14 bases. This CDR3 contains 15 residues. The V gene's germline CDR1 is MNHEY and CDR2 SVGAGI. This CDR3 reads CASSKLGGNTGELFF. Here the CDR3 DNA reads TGTGCCAGCTCAAAATTGGGGGGGAACACCGGGGAGCTGTTTTTT.

V usage is TRBV15 and J usage is TRBJ2-5; 11 nucleotides match TRBD2. Trimming took 0 bases from V and 7 from J; bases not matched to a gene: 10. CDR3 length: 17 amino acids. Germline V gene lookup returns CDR1 LNHNV and CDR2 YYDKDF (reference sequence). The chain's CDR3 is CATSRERGSGGVVTQYF. The CDR3 DNA is TGTGCCACCAGCAGAGAAAGGGGTAGCGGGGGGGTCGTGACCCAGTACTTC. Based on the CDR3 plus reference TRBV15 and TRBJ2-5, the full variable domain is DAMVIQNPRYQVTQFGKPVTLSCSQTLNHNVMYWYQQKSSQAPKLLFHYYDKDFNNEADTPDNFQSRRPNTSFCFLDIRSPGLGDTAMYLCATSRERGSGGVVTQYFGPGTRLLVL.